These 31 T cell receptor beta chains were sequenced from one sample in a study of Ad26.COV2.S vaccination and SARS-CoV-2 variants. Generated by immunoSEQ multiplex PCR, the TCRdb table keeps only in-frame clones and is missing some. The profile covers roughly 320,000 clones, with more than 75% appearing a single time and around 3.7% taken by the ten largest. Noted treatment: roughly 20 received Ad26.COV2.S at low or high dose, single or two shots; about 5 received placebo; per-sample allocation not given. Sampling took place 63 days after the first vaccine or placebo injection. The specimen was peripheral blood, collected in a trial of Ad26.COV2.S vaccine versus placebo. Source of these receptors: a person between 18 and 65 years old who received the Ad26.COV2.S COVID-19 vaccine or a placebo.

The chain is built from TRBV5-1 and TRBJ2-1; 9 nucleotides align to TRBD1. This CDR3 spans 16 amino acids. CDR1 SGHRS and CDR2 YFSETQ come from the germline V gene. V gave up 4 bases and J gave up 4 bases; unmatched junction bases: 9. CDR3 amino acids: CASSAGQGLGYNEQFF. The DNA of the CDR3 is TGCGCCAGCAGCGCGGGACAGGGATTGGGATACAATGAGCAGTTCTTC.

V is TRBV7-9 and J is TRBJ1-3, with 8 nucleotides matching TRBD1. This CDR3 is 14 amino acids long. The V gene's germline CDR1 is SEHNR and CDR2 FQNEAQ (reference sequence). Unmatched junction bases numbered 8, after V lost 5 bases and J lost 8 bases. The CDR3: CASSTTQGAYTIYF. DNA for the CDR3: TGTGCCAGCAGCACTACCCAGGGGGCCTACACCATATATTTT.

The chain recombines TRBV5-1 with TRBJ2-2; D remains unclear. V lost 2 bases to trimming and J lost 4 bases, with 12 bases between them. The CDR3 runs to 15 residues. The V gene's germline CDR1 is SGHRS and CDR2 YFSETQ. CDR3 region: CASSFEGQITGELFF. The CDR3 DNA reads TGCGCCAGCAGCTTCGAAGGGCAGATCACCGGGGAGCTGTTTTTT. Full variable domain (rest looked up from reference TRBV5-1 and TRBJ2-2): KAGVTQTPRYLIKTRGQQVTLSCSPISGHRSVSWYQQTPGQGLQFLFEYFSETQRNKGNFPGRFSGRQFSNSRSEMNVSTLELGDSALYLCASSFEGQITGELFFGEGSRLTVL.

The J gene is TRBJ2-6, the V gene TRBV5-1; D is ambiguous. This CDR3 spans 15 amino acids. Trimming stripped 4 bases from V and 0 bases from J, with 8 bases between. CDR1 is SGHRS, CDR2 YFSETQ, per germline. The CDR3 DNA is TGCGCCAGCAGCCTTAAAAGCTCTGGGGCCAACGTCCTGACTTTC. As protein: CASSLKSSGANVLTF.

The chain is built from TRBV5-4 and TRBJ2-3, with TRBD1 as a possible D gene (6 bases). V lost 4 bases and J lost 2, with 14 bases in between. Germline V gene sequence: CDR1 SGHNT, CDR2 YYREEE (reference sequence). The CDR3 spans 15 residues. This chain's CDR3 is CASSQDRNPTDTQYF. For the CDR3, the DNA is TGTGCCAGCAGCCAGGACAGAAACCCCACAGATACGCAGTATTTT.

This clone has a single count. The chain employs TRBV5-1 and TRBJ2-5, with 7 bases that match TRBD2. The germline gives CDR1 SGHRS, CDR2 YFSETQ. There are 16 residues in the CDR3. Trimming removed 4 bases from V and 1 base from J; junction bases left unmatched: 10. The CDR3 DNA follows: TGCGCCAGCAGCCTCGGGACTACTTCCCTCCAAGAGACCCAGTACTTC. Its translation is CASSLGTTSLQETQYF.

V usage is TRBV5-5 and J usage is TRBJ2-7, with TRBD2 identical over 7 bases. J gave up 3 bases and V 4 bases, and 10 bases lay outside the gene matches. The V gene's germline CDR1 is SGHKS and CDR2 YYEKEE (reference sequence). The CDR3 is 15 amino acids. The CDR3 nucleotides read TGTGCCAGCAGCCTGGCGGGGGACCCCTTCTACGAGCAGTACTTC. Its translation is CASSLAGDPFYEQYF.

J is TRBJ1-1 and V is TRBV18, with D possibly being TRBD1 (5 bases). Germline V gene lookup returns CDR1 KGHSH and CDR2 LQKENI. Deletions cut 4 bases from V and 3 bases from J, with 9 bases between. The CDR3 runs to 13 residues. In nucleotides, the CDR3 is TGTGCCAGCTCACAGAGAGGGGACACTGAAGCTTTCTTT. This codes for CASSQRGDTEAFF.

The V call is TRBV30, the J call TRBJ1-1, with TRBD1 matching over 11 bases. CDR1 and CDR2 from the germline V gene are GTSNPN and SVGIG (reference sequence). The V and J ends lost 2 bases and 6 bases, in that order; junction bases with no gene match: 5. The CDR3 extends over 14 amino acids. The CDR3 coding sequence is TGTGCCTGGAGTCGGGGACAGGGGGTATCTGAAGCTTTCTTT. Its protein is CAWSRGQGVSEAFF. Looking up the rest from reference TRBV30 and TRBJ1-1 gives the full variable domain: SQTIHQWPATLVQPVGSPLSLECTVEGTSNPNLYWYRQAAGRGLQLLFYSVGIGQISSEVPQNLSASRPQDRQFILSSKKLLLSDSGFYLCAWSRGQGVSEAFFGQGTRLTVV.

The chain has TRBV5-1 and TRBJ2-3; a possible D gene is TRBD2 (6 bases). Germline V CDR1 and CDR2: SGHRS, YFSETQ. The CDR3 runs to 17 residues. Deletions cut 0 bases from V and 3 bases from J, with 17 bases between. CDR3 nucleotides: TGCGCCAGCAGCTTGGAAGCCTTGGGGGGTCGGACAGATACGCAGTATTTT. Residues: CASSLEALGGRTDTQYF.

The V call is TRBV10-3, the J call TRBJ2-2; TRBD2 matches at 7 bases. CDR1 and CDR2 from the germline V gene are ENHRY and SYGVKD. CDR3 length equals 14 residues. J lost 6 bases, V lost 2 bases, and 3 bases had no gene match. CDR3 coding DNA: TGTGCCATCAGTGAGAGTGCGGGGGCCGGGGAGCTGTTTTTT. Its translation: CAISESAGAGELFF.

The chain carries TRBV30 and TRBJ1-2; tentatively, D is TRBD1 (5 bases). Germline CDR1 reads GTSNPN; CDR2 reads SVGIG (reference sequence). The length of the CDR3 is 12 residues. Trimming left V 4 bases short and J 0 bases short, with 6 bases between. The CDR3 DNA is TGTGCCTGGACCAGGGCTAACTATGGCTACACCTTC. The encoded protein is CAWTRANYGYTF. Using reference TRBV30 and TRBJ1-2 for the parts outside the CDR3, the full variable domain is SQTIHQWPATLVQPVGSPLSLECTVEGTSNPNLYWYRQAAGRGLQLLFYSVGIGQISSEVPQNLSASRPQDRQFILSSKKLLLSDSGFYLCAWTRANYGYTFGSGTRLTVV.

V and J are TRBV7-6 and TRBJ2-2; 12 bases agree with TRBD2. Trimming at V came to 5 bases and at J to 5 bases, leaving 6 bases not matched to a gene. CDR1 SGHVS and CDR2 FNYEAQ come from the germline V gene. The length of the CDR3 is 16 residues. The CDR3 DNA reads TGTGCCAGCAGCCGCCAGGGACTAGCGGGTACCGGGGAGCTGTTTTTT. The encoded protein is CASSRQGLAGTGELFF.

This clone was detected only once. The chain joins TRBV6-2 or TRBV6-3 to TRBJ2-1, with TRBD2 identical over 13 bases. With V trimmed by 0 bases and J by 8 bases, 7 bases remained unmatched. Germline V CDR1 and CDR2: MNHEY, SVGEGT. The CDR3 extends over 17 amino acids. CDR3 loop: CASSYSRLAGGIDEQFF. The CDR3 region has the DNA TGTGCCAGCAGTTACTCGAGACTAGCGGGGGGCATAGATGAGCAGTTCTTC.

Points on this clone: Other DNA sequences of this sample code for an identical CDR3. This sequence joins TRBV6-5 and TRBJ1-1, with D tentatively TRBD1 (6 bases). V was cut by 2 bases and J by 1 base, with 8 bases left in between. The length of the CDR3 is 14 residues. Looked up from germline, CDR1 is MNHEY and CDR2 is SVGAGI. The CDR3: CASSYRGWNTEAFF. DNA for the CDR3: TGTGCCAGCAGTTACAGGGGGTGGAACACTGAAGCTTTCTTT.

The V gene is TRBV6-1, the J gene TRBJ2-7; TRBD1 matches at 7 bases. CDR3 length: 14 residues. V shed 1 base, J shed 6 bases, and the junction held 6 bases outside the gene matches. In germline, CDR1 is MNHNS, CDR2 SASEGT. The CDR3 loop is CASSEDRGRGEQYF. CDR3 sequence (DNA): TGTGCCAGCAGTGAAGACAGGGGCCGCGGCGAGCAGTACTTC.

The gene calls are TRBV24-1 and TRBJ2-7; 15 positions agree with TRBD2. The V gene end was trimmed by 4 bases and the J gene end by 7 bases; junction bases not matched to a gene: 10. From germline, CDR1 is KGHDR and CDR2 SFDVKD. The CDR3 has 17 residues. CDR3 region: CATSDYRTSGGAGEQYF. DNA of the CDR3: TGTGCCACCAGTGACTACCGGACTAGCGGGGGGGCGGGAGAGCAGTACTTC.

The rearrangement joins TRBV20-1 to TRBJ2-1; TRBD1 is a possible D gene (6 bases). V was shortened by 3 bases and J by 2 bases, with 11 bases between the two germline ends. Germline V gene lookup returns CDR1 DFQATT and CDR2 SNEGSKA (reference sequence). This CDR3 is 14 amino acids long. CDR3 in amino acids: CSASQGTPYNEQFF. The CDR3, as DNA: TGCAGTGCTAGTCAGGGGACACCCTACAATGAGCAGTTCTTC.

The chain is built from TRBV6-5 and TRBJ2-2; a weak D match, TRBD1 (6 bases). The germline CDR1 and CDR2 sequences are MNHEY and SVGAGI. V was pared by 6 bases and J by 4 bases, with 12 bases between. CDR3 length: 14 amino acids. This CDR3 is CASRTPGVTGELFF. CDR3 DNA: TGTGCCAGCAGAACCCCAGGGGTCACCGGGGAGCTGTTTTTT.

The chain uses TRBV5-6 and TRBJ2-5; 7 bases align to TRBD1. CDR1 is SGHDT, CDR2 YYEEEE, per germline. CDR3 size: 13 residues. J was trimmed by 6 bases and V by 4 bases; bases with no gene match: 6. CDR3 nucleotide sequence: TGTGCCAGCAGCCTGGGACAGATAAAGACCCAGTACTTC. Amino acids: CASSLGQIKTQYF.

The gene calls are TRBV28 and TRBJ1-2; 9 bases are shared with TRBD1. This CDR3 is built from 13 residues. The germline V gene has CDR1 MDHEN and CDR2 SYDVKM. After removal of 5 bases from V and 7 bases from J, the junction contained 5 bases not matched to a gene. The DNA of the CDR3 is TGTGCCAGCAGTCGACAGGGGGGCGTTGGCTACACCTTC. This codes for CASSRQGGVGYTF.

The chain recombines TRBV6-6 with TRBJ1-1; 9 nucleotides match TRBD1. The germline V gene encodes CDR1 MNHNY and CDR2 SVGAGI (reference sequence). The V segment lost 2 bases and the J segment 0 bases; nucleotides outside the gene matches: 4. This CDR3 spans 16 amino acids. The CDR3 DNA sequence: TGTGCCAGCAGTTACCGGGACAGGGCGCTGAACACTGAAGCTTTCTTT. This codes for CASSYRDRALNTEAFF.

In its sample, this clone was seen a few times. The chain is built from TRBV6-5 and TRBJ1-3; D not resolved. Trimming shortened V by 6 bases and J by 0 bases, and 9 bases separated the two germline ends. Germline values: CDR1 MNHEY, CDR2 SVGAGI. The CDR3 totals 14 residues. CDR3 DNA sequence: TGTGCCAGCAGCCCCGTAAACTCTGGAAACACCATATATTTT. Translation gives CASSPVNSGNTIYF.

V and J are TRBV15 and TRBJ1-2; unclear D gene. The length of the CDR3 is 15 residues. From germline, CDR1 is LNHNV and CDR2 YYDKDF (reference sequence). Deletions cut 0 bases from V and 4 bases from J, with 12 bases between. CDR3 sequence reads: CATSRDRAAAYGYTF. CDR3 bases: TGTGCCACCAGCAGAGATCGTGCGGCAGCCTATGGCTACACCTTC.

This chain joins TRBV4-1 and TRBJ1-2; D unclear. The CDR3 length is 13 residues. Germline lookup yields CDR1 MGHRA and CDR2 YSYEKL. Trimming stripped 3 bases from V and 5 bases from J, with 10 bases between. CDR3 residues: CASSQDAGYGYTF. The DNA for the CDR3 is TGCGCCAGCAGCCAGGACGCTGGGTATGGCTACACCTTC.

V usage is TRBV30 and J usage is TRBJ1-2, with D uncertain. Between the trimmed V and J ends, which lost 0 bases and 6 bases, there was a span of 14 bases. Germline V lookup: CDR1 GTSNPN, CDR2 SVGIG (reference sequence). This CDR3 is 14 amino acids long. CDR3 in DNA: TGTGCCTGGAGTGTACATAGGACTGATAATGGCTACACCTTC. Its protein is CAWSVHRTDNGYTF.

The chain has TRBV9 and TRBJ1-2; D remains ambiguous. Trimming pared 3 bases from V and 8 bases from J, leaving 11 bases between. The germline CDR1 and CDR2 sequences are SGDLS and YYNGEE. The CDR3 has 12 amino acids. CDR3 region: CASSARVLGYTF. The CDR3 coding sequence is TGTGCCAGCAGCGCCCGGGTTCTCGGCTACACCTTC. Full variable domain (remainder filled in from reference TRBV9 and TRBJ1-2): DSGVTQTPKHLITATGQRVTLRCSPRSGDLSVYWYQQSLDQGLQFLIQYYNGEERAKGNILERFSAQQFPDLHSELNLSSLELGDSALYFCASSARVLGYTFGSGTRLTVV.

This clone was counted ten times or more. The chain uses TRBV4-3 and TRBJ1-1; D uncertain. CDR3 length equals 17 residues. The V and J ends lost 0 bases and 1 base respectively, with 15 bases between them. Germline loops: CDR1 LGHNA, CDR2 YSLEER. The chain's CDR3 is CASSQEWSPVKNTEAFF. The CDR3 nucleotides read TGCGCCAGCAGCCAAGAATGGTCTCCCGTAAAGAACACTGAAGCTTTCTTT.

The V and J genes are TRBV18 and TRBJ1-3, with D unresolved. The germline V and J ends were trimmed by 3 bases and 1 base, with 10 bases remaining between them. CDR1 KGHSH and CDR2 LQKENI come from the germline V gene. CDR3 length: 15 residues. The CDR3 loop is CASSPQRESGNTIYF. The CDR3 nucleotides read TGTGCCAGCTCACCCCAGCGGGAATCTGGAAACACCATATATTTT.

The gene calls are TRBV6-5 and TRBJ2-3, with D unresolved. This CDR3 contains 15 residues. Germline-derived CDR1 and CDR2 are MNHEY and SVGAGI. The ends were cut back, 2 bases at V and 2 bases at J, with 11 bases in the middle. The CDR3 loop is CASSYDWGVTDTQYF. CDR3 sequence (DNA): TGTGCCAGCAGTTACGACTGGGGTGTCACAGATACGCAGTATTTT.

The chain employs TRBV5-1 and TRBJ2-7; D is unresolved. CDR1 is SGHRS and CDR2 is YFSETQ in the germline V gene. CDR3 size: 12 residues. The ends were cut back, 3 bases at V and 3 bases at J, with 7 bases in the middle. CDR3 nucleotides: TGCGCCAGCAGCTCTTCCTTCTACGAGCAGTACTTC. As protein: CASSSSFYEQYF.